The 27 T cell receptor beta chains below all came from one sample that was sequenced in a study of patients and donors after allogeneic stem cell transplantation. TCRdb re-called the RT-PCR reads through MiXCR, storing one row per CDR3 protein. The sample lists about 200,000 distinct CDR3 sequences, around two fifths occurring once. Sample: blood, either unsorted or a sorted T cell fraction (not recorded which). The receptors here all came from a human donor who was either an allogeneic HSCT recipient or a stem cell or donor lymphocyte infusion donor (not recorded which). It is not recorded whose cells these are; they may come from a transplant donor.

The chain couples TRBV6-6 to TRBJ2-3, with a tentative D call TRBD2 (5 bases). The V and J ends lost 3 bases and 0 bases respectively, with 7 bases between them. Germline V gene data show CDR1 as MNHNY and CDR2 as SVGAGI (reference sequence). This CDR3 is built from 14 residues. CDR3 DNA: TGTGCCAGCAGTTATGGCGGGAGCACAGATACGCAGTATTTT. This translates into CASSYGGSTDTQYF.

The CDR3 DNA sequence: TGCAGCGTTGAAGCGCAGGGGACTAGCTCCTACAATGAGCAGTTCTTC. This encodes CSVEAQGTSSYNEQFF. V gene TRBV29-1 combines with J gene TRBJ2-1; 8 positions agree with TRBD2. CDR3 length: 16 amino acids. Losses at the gene ends were 1 base for V and 0 bases for J; bases not matched to a gene: 5. Germline-derived CDR1 and CDR2 are SQVTM and ANQGSEA.

This clonotype came up a few times. V is TRBV29-1 and J is TRBJ1-1; D is unresolved. V lost 0 bases and J lost 0, with 23 bases in between. This CDR3 region has 19 residues. Germline CDR1 SQVTM, CDR2 ANQGSEA. Here the CDR3 reads CSVEDLTWTITFVNTEAFF. In DNA form, the CDR3 reads TGCAGCGTTGAAGACCTAACCTGGACGATCACTTTCGTGAACACTGAAGCTTTCTTT.

The chain links TRBV20-1 to TRBJ2-1, with D perhaps TRBD2 (5 bases). The CDR3 is 14 residues long. V dropped 5 bases and J dropped 1 base, with 12 bases sitting between them. CDR1 is DFQATT and CDR2 is SNEGSKA in the germline V gene (reference sequence). This CDR3 is CSAPGSASYNEQFF. The CDR3 DNA follows: TGCAGTGCTCCGGGGTCGGCGTCCTACAATGAGCAGTTCTTC.

The sample holds a few counts of this clonotype. V is TRBV29-1 and J is TRBJ2-1; D unresolved. Between the trimmed V and J ends, which lost 4 bases and 0 bases, there was a span of 7 bases. The germline CDR1 and CDR2 sequences are SQVTM and ANQGSEA. The CDR3 loop spans 13 amino acids. The DNA for the CDR3 is TGCAGCGTTGCCGTGACCTCCTACAATGAGCAGTTCTTC. Protein sequence: CSVAVTSYNEQFF.

The rearrangement uses TRBV15 and TRBJ2-7; possibly TRBD1 or TRBD2 for D (5 bases each). Germline V gene sequence: CDR1 LNHNV, CDR2 YYDKDF (reference sequence). The CDR3 contains 15 residues. Between the trimmed V and J ends, which lost 0 bases and 0 bases, there was a span of 9 bases. The CDR3 nucleotides read TGTGCCACCAGCAGAGATCGGGGACCCTCCTACGAGCAGTACTTC. As protein: CATSRDRGPSYEQYF.

The chain couples TRBV27 to TRBJ1-5, with 7 bases fitting TRBD1. This CDR3 has 17 amino acids. V lost 5 bases, J lost 1 base, and 11 bases stayed unmatched. The germline V gene encodes CDR1 MNHEY and CDR2 SMNVEV (reference sequence). CDR3 sequence (DNA): TGTGCCAGCAGTCCGCATACAGGGGTGGAAAGCAATCAGCCCCAGCATTTT. Protein sequence: CASSPHTGVESNQPQHF.

The J gene is TRBJ2-2, the V gene TRBV6-5; tentatively, D is TRBD1 (5 bases). Trimming took 1 base from V and 7 from J, leaving 16 bases between them. The CDR3 extends over 16 amino acids. Germline CDR1 and CDR2: MNHEY and SVGAGI. The CDR3 spells CASSYYSGQGGGELFF. Here the CDR3 DNA reads TGTGCCAGCAGTTACTATTCCGGGCAGGGCGGCGGGGAGCTGTTTTTT.

The CDR3 loop reads CASRPGSESEAFF. CDR3 DNA: TGTGCCAGCAGACCAGGGTCAGAATCTGAAGCTTTCTTT. The chain has TRBV7-2 and TRBJ1-1, with a possible D match to TRBD1 (5 bases). The CDR3 covers 13 residues. Trimming removed 6 bases from V and 6 bases from J, with 14 bases in between. Germline values: CDR1 SGHTA, CDR2 FQGNSA.

The CDR3 loop is CSVPPGNTEAFF. The CDR3 DNA reads TGCAGCGTACCCCCAGGGAACACTGAAGCTTTCTTT. The gene calls are TRBV29-1 and TRBJ1-1; D is ambiguous. The V end lost 6 bases, the J end lost 1 base, and 9 bases lay between the germline ends. This CDR3 region has 12 residues. In germline, CDR1 is SQVTM, CDR2 ANQGSEA. The entire variable domain, with the rest obtained from reference TRBV29-1 and TRBJ1-1, is as follows: SAVISQKPSRDICQRGTSLTIQCQVDSQVTMMFWYRQQPGQSLTLIATANQGSEATYESGFVIDKFPISRPNLTFSTLTVSNMSPEDSSIYLCSVPPGNTEAFFGQGTRLTVV.

V usage is TRBV5-1 and J usage is TRBJ1-2; 8 positions match TRBD1. The J segment lost 0 bases and the V segment lost 4 bases, leaving 8 bases of the junction unmatched. The germline gives CDR1 SGHRS, CDR2 YFSETQ. The CDR3 consists of 16 residues. The CDR3 is CASSIGQGGSNYGYTF. CDR3 sequence (DNA): TGCGCCAGCAGCATAGGACAGGGCGGATCTAACTATGGCTACACCTTC.

The chain is built from TRBV7-8 and TRBJ2-2; 11 nucleotides align to TRBD2. The J segment lost 7 bases and the V segment lost 7 bases, leaving 14 bases of the junction unmatched. CDR3 length: 17 amino acids. Germline CDR1 SGHVS, CDR2 FQNEAQ. CDR3 residues: CASIRTGGGTSGGELFF. The CDR3 bases are TGTGCCAGCATCCGCACGGGTGGCGGGACTAGCGGCGGGGAGCTGTTTTTT.

There are a few counts of this clonotype. This CDR3 reads CASSQESPGANYGYTF. CDR3 nucleotide sequence: TGCGCCAGCAGCCAAGAAAGTCCAGGGGCAAACTATGGCTACACCTTC. V usage is TRBV4-1 and J usage is TRBJ1-2; possibly TRBD1 for D (6 bases). V lost 0 bases, J lost 2 bases, and 13 bases lay in between. The CDR3 is made up of 16 amino acids. The V gene's germline CDR1 is MGHRA and CDR2 YSYEKL.

This clonotype came up a few times. The chain is built from TRBV12-3 or TRBV12-4 and TRBJ1-2; 10 bases are a match to TRBD1. Losses at the gene ends were 3 bases for V and 5 bases for J; bases not matched to a gene: 6. This CDR3 has 15 amino acids. The CDR3 DNA follows: TGTGCCAGCAGTTTGGGGACAGGGGCCGGGTATGGCTACACCTTC. Its protein is CASSLGTGAGYGYTF.

This clonotype was seen only a few times. The gene calls are TRBV12-3 or TRBV12-4 and TRBJ2-1; D may be TRBD2 (5 bases). This CDR3 spans 15 amino acids. Trimming cost V 2 bases and J 8 bases, with 16 bases left between them. The CDR3 is CASSLKPAASYEQFF. The CDR3 nucleotides read TGTGCCAGCAGTTTAAAGCCAGCGGCGAGCTATGAGCAGTTCTTC.

This clonotype came up once. The chain has TRBV19 and TRBJ2-1; a possible D gene is TRBD2 (6 bases). This CDR3 has 15 residues. Trimming removed 8 bases at V and 0 bases at J, with 14 bases between. The germline CDR1 and CDR2 sequences are LNHDA and SQIVND (reference sequence). The CDR3 protein is CASAGPRGSYNEQFF. CDR3 bases: TGTGCCAGTGCCGGACCGCGGGGCTCCTACAATGAGCAGTTCTTC.

V and J are TRBV7-2 and TRBJ1-2, with D maybe TRBD1 (5 bases). The V gene lost 1 base and the J gene lost 6 bases, with 12 bases spanning the gap. Per the germline V gene, CDR1 is SGHTA and CDR2 is FQGNSA. There are 14 residues in the CDR3. CDR3 region: CASSLVGGVDGYTF. CDR3 nucleotide sequence: TGTGCCAGCAGCTTAGTCGGGGGAGTAGATGGCTACACCTTC.

This clonotype has just a few counts. The rearrangement uses TRBV28 and TRBJ2-1; TRBD1 matches at 10 bases. Per the germline V gene, CDR1 is MDHEN and CDR2 is SYDVKM. The V and J ends lost 7 bases and 7 bases, in that order; junction bases with no gene match: 4. The CDR3 extends over 13 amino acids. CDR3 coding DNA: TGTGCCAGCAATGACAGGGGGCGAAATGAGCAGTTCTTC. Its translation: CASNDRGRNEQFF. The variable domain in full, completed from reference TRBV28 and TRBJ2-1, reads DVKVTQSSRYLVKRTGEKVFLECVQDMDHENMFWYRQDPGLGLRLIYFSYDVKMKEKGDIPEGYSVSREKKERFSLILESASTNQTSMYLCASNDRGRNEQFFGPGTRLTVL.

The chain employs TRBV6-2 or TRBV6-3 and TRBJ2-1, with TRBD2 matching 8 bases. V shed 4 bases and J 8 bases; nucleotides not matched to a gene: 7. The CDR3 covers 14 residues. In germline, CDR1 is MNHEY, CDR2 SVGEGT. The CDR3 sequence is CASSSRLARDEQFF. Written as DNA, the CDR3 is TGTGCCAGCAGTTCAAGACTAGCGAGGGATGAGCAGTTCTTC.

The chain has TRBV19 and TRBJ1-2; D gene uncertain. CDR3 length: 11 amino acids. V lost 7 bases and J 8 bases, leaving 11 bases between the germline ends. Germline values: CDR1 LNHDA, CDR2 SQIVND (reference sequence). The CDR3 loop reads CASTSDLGYTF. CDR3 sequence (DNA): TGTGCCAGTACCTCGGACTTAGGCTACACCTTC.

The V gene is TRBV7-2, the J gene TRBJ1-1, with 9 nucleotides matching TRBD1. The length of the CDR3 is 16 residues. CDR1 is SGHTA and CDR2 is FQGNSA in the germline V gene. Trimming cost V 4 bases and J 0 bases; bases outside gene matches: 6. DNA for the CDR3: TGTGCCAGCAGCTCCTTTAACAGGGGGCTGAACACTGAAGCTTTCTTT. Amino acid sequence: CASSSFNRGLNTEAFF.

In this sample, this clonotype turned up a few times. V usage is TRBV4-1 and J usage is TRBJ1-5; possible D gene TRBD1, 6 bases. Germline CDR1 is MGHRA and CDR2 is YSYEKL. This CDR3 is built from 17 residues. The V and J ends lost 0 bases and 1 base respectively, with 13 bases between them. CDR3 amino acids: CASSQDPGQLSNQPQHF. CDR3 coding DNA: TGCGCCAGCAGCCAAGACCCGGGACAACTAAGCAATCAGCCCCAGCATTTT.

This clonotype was seen a handful of times. The chain links TRBV4-3 to TRBJ1-1; D uncertain. CDR3 length: 15 residues. Germline CDR1 LGHNA, CDR2 YSLEER. Trimming took 4 bases from V and 1 from J, leaving 13 bases between them. The CDR3 sequence is CASSPGRRRNTEAFF. Written as DNA, the CDR3 is TGCGCCAGCAGCCCGGGTCGACGGAGGAACACTGAAGCTTTCTTT.

The CDR3 is CASSYGTGRSEKLFF. The DNA of the CDR3 is TGTGCCAGCAGTTACGGAACAGGGAGGAGTGAAAAACTGTTTTTT. The J gene is TRBJ1-4, the V gene TRBV6-6; D perhaps matches TRBD1 (6 bases). V lost 2 bases to trimming and J lost 7 bases, with 14 bases between them. Germline V gives CDR1 MNHNY, CDR2 SVGAGI (reference sequence). The CDR3 is 15 amino acids.

This clonotype was observed many times. The chain links TRBV29-1 to TRBJ1-1; TRBD1 might be the D (6 bases). Per germline, CDR1 SQVTM and CDR2 ANQGSEA. V lost 1 base, J lost 7 bases, and 10 bases lay in between. The CDR3 has 12 residues. The CDR3 loop is CSVEGTALEAFF. Written as DNA, the CDR3 is TGCAGCGTTGAAGGGACAGCCCTTGAAGCTTTCTTT.

The chain links TRBV10-3 to TRBJ2-7; TRBD1 aligns across 7 bases. The germline V gene encodes CDR1 ENHRY and CDR2 SYGVKD. Trimming at V came to 8 bases and at J to 2 bases, leaving 3 bases not matched to a gene. This CDR3 has 12 residues. The CDR3 DNA sequence: TGTGCCATCCGGGACAGACCCTACGAGCAGTACTTC. This gives the protein CAIRDRPYEQYF.

The chain carries TRBV4-3 and TRBJ1-5; D ambiguous. This CDR3 comprises 14 residues. Germline V lookup: CDR1 LGHNA, CDR2 YSLEER. Between the trimmed V and J ends, which lost 0 bases and 1 base, there was a span of 4 bases. CDR3 loop: CASSQDESNQPQHF. CDR3 nucleotides: TGCGCCAGCAGCCAAGATGAGAGCAATCAGCCCCAGCATTTT.